The 6 T cell receptor beta chains presented below share a single source sample, sequenced in a study of T cells in Graves' hyperthyroidism and ophthalmopathy. The TCR beta CDR3 regions underwent amplification using RNA transcripts as the source. A set of HTBI primers served as the primers for a first-round RT-PCR of the TCR CDR3. In TCRdb, the multiplex PCR reads were re-called with MiXCR into one record per CDR3 protein. Among under 300,000 distinct CDR3 sequences listed, 20% to 25% were seen once. The material sequenced was blood. The receptors shown here come from a man aged 25 to 40 with Graves' ophthalmopathy.

This clonotype was found a few times. V and J are TRBV27 and TRBJ1-1; D unclear. This CDR3 contains 15 residues. Germline V CDR1 and CDR2: MNHEY, SMNVEV (reference sequence). The ends were cut back, 5 bases at V and 0 bases at J, with 13 bases in the middle. The CDR3 region is CASSPGRTMNTEAFF. CDR3 DNA sequence: TGTGCCAGCAGTCCCGGGAGGACCATGAACACTGAAGCTTTCTTT.

Turning to this clonotype: This may be a read error, as it is one base from a much larger clone. The chain carries TRBV5-1 and TRBJ2-1, with 7 nucleotides matching TRBD2. V was clipped by 1 base and J by 9 bases; unmatched bases: 10. Germline V gene sequence: CDR1 SGHRS, CDR2 YFSETQ. The CDR3 sequence is 15 residues long. CDR3 sequence (DNA): TGCGCCAGCAGCTTGTTTGGCGGGAGTCGTATTGAGCAGTTCTTC. The encoded protein is CASSLFGGSRIEQFF.

The chain couples TRBV29-1 to TRBJ2-1, with a weak D call TRBD1 (6 bases). CDR3 length: 12 amino acids. Germline values: CDR1 SQVTM, CDR2 ANQGSEA. The CDR3 DNA reads TGCAGTGCCATTGGGGGCGGGAATGAGCAGTTCTTC. Translated: CSAIGGGNEQFF.

This chain uses TRBV6-2 or TRBV6-3 with TRBJ1-5; 9 bases are shared with TRBD1. Trimming removed 7 bases from V and 3 bases from J; junction bases left unmatched: 10. Germline V gene sequence: CDR1 MNHEY, CDR2 SVGEGT. The length of the CDR3 is 16 residues. Here the CDR3 reads CASNPWDRADNQPQHF. The DNA for the CDR3 is TGTGCCAGCAACCCTTGGGACAGGGCGGACAATCAGCCCCAGCATTTT.

This clonotype has a handful of counts. The chain is built from TRBV27 and TRBJ1-6; TRBD1 matches at 8 bases. From germline, CDR1 is MNHEY and CDR2 SMNVEV (reference sequence). The ends lost 8 bases at V and 6 bases at J; junction bases unmatched: 12. This CDR3 spans 16 amino acids. Written as DNA, the CDR3 is TGTGCCAGCGGCGACTATGGACAGGGCTTTAATTCACCCCTCCACTTT. Translating it yields CASGDYGQGFNSPLHF.

This clonotype was seen repeatedly, ten times or more. The chain couples TRBV28 to TRBJ2-7; D gene ambiguous. The germline V and J ends were trimmed by 2 bases and 4 bases, with 6 bases remaining between them. In germline, CDR1 is MDHEN, CDR2 SYDVKM. The CDR3 is 12 amino acids. In nucleotides, the CDR3 is TGTGCCAGCAGTTTAGGGGATTACGAGCAGTACTTC. Translation gives CASSLGDYEQYF.